The TCR beta chain under discussion was sequenced for a study of blood T cell repertoires in COVID-19. Study context: The analysed material was cDNA or gDNA that came from T cells, B-cell-depleted T cells, or PBMCs.

Those enrolled, adults aged about 18 to 89 years, came from about two dozen US areas. Self-reported history from a screening survey and questionnaire set each donor's cohort. Germline values: CDR1 LNHDA, CDR2 SQIVND (reference sequence). Trimming removed 7 bases from V and 2 bases from J; junction bases left unmatched: 5. This CDR3 contains 14 residues. Clones were read by immunoSEQ multiplex PCR, and TCRdb kept only the in-frame ones, dropping some. Here the sample spans about 220,000 clones, 82% being singletons. This clonotype originated in a woman between 55 and 75 years old who had recovered from COVID-19. Source material: PBMCs or T cells enriched from blood (not recorded which). V and J are TRBV19 and TRBJ2-7; TRBD1 matches 10 bases. CDR3 in amino acids: CASNSGTGAYEQYF. The CDR3 DNA reads TGTGCCAGTAACTCCGGGACAGGGGCCTACGAGCAGTACTTC.